A single sample is the source of the 24 T cell receptor beta chains below, sequenced in a study of human T cells and chemical hapten exposure. The time point denotes: pre-sensitization, week 0. Treatment reported: therapeutic diphenylcyclopropenone sensitization with weekly scalp DPC. Unfractionated whole blood yielded total RNA. TCRdb re-derived calls from the RACE reads in MiXCR, one entry per CDR3 protein. The table has tens of thousands of distinct CDR3 sequences, approximately 9.7% seen once. Sequencing was performed on whole blood, taken in connection with sensitization to the hapten diphenylcyclopropenone (DPC). The receptors derive from a woman in her 30s with alopecia areata. Some clones in this sample may be carry-over from other donors' samples.

V gene TRBV7-9 combines with J gene TRBJ2-1; 12 nucleotides align to TRBD1. Germline loops: CDR1 SEHNR, CDR2 FQNEAQ (reference sequence). J lost 3 bases, V lost 5 bases, and 11 bases had no gene match. The CDR3 has 18 residues. The CDR3 spells CASSAGTGGLVYYNEQFF. CDR3 nucleotide sequence: TGTGCCAGCAGCGCCGGGACAGGGGGCTTAGTATACTACAATGAGCAGTTCTTC.

This clonotype showed up many times. This chain joins TRBV12-3 or TRBV12-4 and TRBJ2-1; tentatively, D is TRBD2 (6 bases). The CDR3 sequence is 14 residues long. Trimming removed 1 base from V and 6 bases from J, with 10 bases in between. CDR3: CASSLGLGSNEQFF. The CDR3 DNA is TGTGCCAGCAGTTTAGGACTAGGAAGCAATGAGCAGTTCTTC.

The table lists this clonotype with a few counts. This chain uses TRBV4-2 with TRBJ2-3, with a possible D match to TRBD2 (6 bases). Trimming removed 2 bases at V and 2 bases at J, with 14 bases between. The CDR3 length is 16 residues. Germline V CDR1 and CDR2: LGHNA, YNFKEQ. In DNA, the CDR3 is TGTGCCAGCAGCCAAAGAAGGGACTCTTACACAGATACGCAGTATTTT. This gives the protein CASSQRRDSYTDTQYF.

V gene TRBV20-1 combines with J gene TRBJ1-3; TRBD1 matches at 7 bases. The CDR3 is made up of 14 amino acids. In germline, CDR1 is DFQATT, CDR2 SNEGSKA (reference sequence). J gave up 3 bases and V 3 bases, and 5 bases lay outside the gene matches. CDR3 in amino acids: CSASQGVGGNTIYF. For the CDR3, the DNA is TGCAGTGCTAGTCAGGGGGTCGGTGGAAACACCATATATTTT.

This clonotype was seen more than once but under ten times. CDR3 in DNA: TGTGCCAGCAGTTCAGCGGGACCAGACTATTATCGTCAGCCCCAGCATTTT. Its translation is CASSSAGPDYYRQPQHF. This sequence joins TRBV12-3 or TRBV12-4 and TRBJ1-5; maybe TRBD1 (5 bases). V was shortened by 4 bases and J by 6 bases, with 22 bases between the two germline ends. The CDR3 sequence is 17 residues long.

A few counts support this clonotype. The chain recombines TRBV5-1 with TRBJ2-3; D is ambiguous. The germline CDR1 and CDR2 sequences are SGHRS and YFSETQ. V lost 0 bases to trimming and J lost 1 base, with 6 bases between them. This CDR3 is 14 amino acids long. CDR3 sequence (DNA): TGCGCCAGCAGCTTGGACGGTGGCACAGATACGCAGTATTTT. This gives the protein CASSLDGGTDTQYF. Supplemented by reference TRBV5-1 and TRBJ2-3, the full variable domain reads KAGVTQTPRYLIKTRGQQVTLSCSPISGHRSVSWYQQTPGQGLQFLFEYFSETQRNKGNFPGRFSGRQFSNSRSEMNVSTLELGDSALYLCASSLDGGTDTQYFGPGTRLTVL.

This clonotype was seen only a few times. This sequence joins TRBV5-5 and TRBJ2-5; weak D call: TRBD1 (5 bases). Looked up from germline, CDR1 is SGHKS and CDR2 is YYEKEE (reference sequence). The CDR3 consists of 16 residues. Trimming removed 0 bases at V and 1 base at J, with 13 bases between. CDR3: CASSLVPGLGQETQYF. CDR3 in DNA: TGTGCCAGCAGCTTGGTCCCAGGGCTAGGCCAAGAGACCCAGTACTTC.

The rearrangement links TRBV6-2 or TRBV6-3 to TRBJ2-7; no clear D gene. There are 12 residues in the CDR3. Germline-derived CDR1 and CDR2 are MNHEY and SVGEGT. With 8 bases removed from V and 0 bases from J, the gap between germline ends came to 8 bases. The CDR3 nucleotides are TGTGCCAGCGCCGACAACTCCTACGAGCAGTACTTC. Its translation is CASADNSYEQYF.

The chain links TRBV3-1 to TRBJ2-3; TRBD2 aligns across 11 bases. Germline V CDR1 and CDR2: LGHDT, YNNKEL (reference sequence). CDR3 length equals 15 residues. Germline trimming cut 4 bases from V and 4 bases from J; bases unmatched to any gene: 4. In nucleotides, the CDR3 is TGTGCCAGCAGCCGTAGCGGGGGGGCATCAGATACGCAGTATTTT. This encodes CASSRSGGASDTQYF.

This clonotype was seen at least ten times. The chain carries TRBV5-5 and TRBJ1-6; D gene uncertain. The CDR3 consists of 13 residues. Germline values: CDR1 SGHKS, CDR2 YYEKEE (reference sequence). Trimming shortened V by 2 bases and J by 6 bases, and 6 bases separated the two germline ends. CDR3 nucleotide sequence: TGTGCCAGCAGCTTAGGTTTTAATTCACCCCTCCACTTT. The encoded protein is CASSLGFNSPLHF.

This clonotype was counted only a few times. V usage is TRBV18 and J usage is TRBJ1-2; D perhaps matches TRBD1 (6 bases). CDR3 length equals 14 residues. CDR1 KGHSH and CDR2 LQKENI come from the germline V gene. V lost 2 bases and J 4 bases, leaving 11 bases between the germline ends. CDR3 residues: CASSPAGAGYGYTF. The CDR3 nucleotides read TGTGCCAGCTCACCAGCGGGGGCAGGCTATGGCTACACCTTC.

V gene TRBV4-2 combines with J gene TRBJ2-3; D is unresolved. Trimming pared 1 base from V and 6 bases from J, leaving 8 bases between. This CDR3 comprises 13 residues. Germline V gene lookup returns CDR1 LGHNA and CDR2 YNFKEQ. As DNA, the CDR3 is TGTGCCAGCAGCCAAGTGGCAGAGGATACGCAGTATTTT. Translated, it gives CASSQVAEDTQYF.

Many counts were recorded for this clonotype. The rearrangement links TRBV20-1 to TRBJ1-6; D unresolved. The CDR3 extends over 12 amino acids. Germline V gene lookup returns CDR1 DFQATT and CDR2 SNEGSKA (reference sequence). Trimming pared 6 bases from V and 10 bases from J, leaving 13 bases between. As DNA, the CDR3 is TGCAGTGCGGACGGTAGCACCTCACCCCTCCACTTT. This gives the protein CSADGSTSPLHF.

This clonotype was recorded at least ten times. V usage is TRBV2 and J usage is TRBJ1-5; 7 bases agree with TRBD1. The junction had 21 bases not matched to a gene; V was cut back by 7 bases and J by 6 bases. The length of the CDR3 is 18 residues. Germline values: CDR1 SNHLY, CDR2 FYNNEI. The CDR3 nucleotides read TGTGCCAGCATCTGGGCCGGGACAGCTTACTGGTTTTGTCAGCCCCAGCATTTT. Its protein is CASIWAGTAYWFCQPQHF.

This clonotype was recorded a few times. J is TRBJ2-5 and V is TRBV5-4, with TRBD2 identical over 10 bases. CDR3 size: 14 residues. V shed 6 bases, J shed 4 bases, and the junction held 6 bases outside the gene matches. Germline CDR1 is SGHNT and CDR2 is YYREEE (reference sequence). The CDR3 region has the DNA TGTGCCAGCACCAGCGGGGGGGCCGCAGAGACCCAGTACTTC. Its translation is CASTSGGAAETQYF.

The table lists this clonotype with many counts. J is TRBJ2-3 and V is TRBV27; D perhaps matches TRBD1 (5 bases). Germline-derived CDR1 and CDR2 are MNHEY and SMNVEV (reference sequence). This CDR3 region has 13 residues. V gave up 2 bases and J gave up 5 bases, with 8 bases separating them. The DNA for the CDR3 is TGTGCCAGCAGTTTACTTCAGGGAGATACGCAGTATTTT. Translating gives CASSLLQGDTQYF.

This clonotype turned up a few times. This sequence joins TRBV20-1 and TRBJ2-7, with 7 bases identical to TRBD1. The junction had 6 bases not matched to a gene; V was cut back by 5 bases and J by 2 bases. This CDR3 comprises 13 residues. CDR1 is DFQATT, CDR2 SNEGSKA, per germline (reference sequence). CDR3 amino acids: CSAPRQGTYEQYF. CDR3 in DNA: TGCAGTGCTCCAAGACAGGGTACCTACGAGCAGTACTTC.

This clonotype was seen a handful of times. CDR3 sequence (DNA): TGTGCCAGCAGTTTTAAGGACGTAGCCTACGAGCAGTACTTC. Amino acids: CASSFKDVAYEQYF. The V gene is TRBV28, the J gene TRBJ2-7; D gene ambiguous. V was shortened by 3 bases and J by 2 bases, with 11 bases between the two germline ends. The germline CDR1 and CDR2 sequences are MDHEN and SYDVKM. The CDR3 covers 14 residues.

A few counts support this clonotype. V is TRBV20-1 and J is TRBJ1-2, with a possible D match to TRBD1 (5 bases). This CDR3 is built from 12 residues. CDR1 is DFQATT and CDR2 is SNEGSKA in the germline V gene (reference sequence). Trimming removed 6 bases from V and 6 bases from J, with 14 bases in between. CDR3 sequence: CSAYTGGDGYTF. CDR3 bases: TGCAGTGCATATACAGGAGGCGATGGCTACACCTTC.

This clonotype was seen a few times. The chain employs TRBV4-3 and TRBJ2-5, with 12 bases fitting TRBD2. The junction had 4 bases not matched to a gene; V was cut back by 3 bases and J by 2 bases. The CDR3 loop spans 16 amino acids. CDR1 and CDR2 (germline): LGHNA, YSLEER. The chain's CDR3 is CASSQATSGGQETQYF. In nucleotides, the CDR3 is TGCGCCAGCAGCCAGGCCACTAGCGGGGGGCAAGAGACCCAGTACTTC.

This clonotype has at least ten counts. The junction departs from germline at one end; a sequencing error may be responsible. The V and J genes are TRBV5-1 and TRBJ2-3; D is ambiguous. This CDR3 has 14 residues. From germline, CDR1 is SGHRS and CDR2 YFSETQ. The CDR3: CASSLGDSTDTQYF. DNA for the CDR3: TGCGCCAGCAGCTTGGGCGATAGCACCGATACGCAGTATTTT.

This clonotype has at least ten counts. The chain has TRBV12-3 or TRBV12-4 and TRBJ1-1; D is ambiguous. This CDR3 has 13 residues. V was shortened by 8 bases and J by 2 bases, with 12 bases between the two germline ends. CDR3 DNA: TGTGCCAGCGGAGGCGCCCGAAACACTGAAGCTTTCTTT. Protein: CASGGARNTEAFF.

The rearrangement links TRBV2 to TRBJ2-6, with a tentative D call TRBD1 (5 bases). Germline V gives CDR1 SNHLY, CDR2 FYNNEI. V was clipped by 1 base and J by 2 bases, with 6 bases between them. The CDR3 is made up of 15 amino acids. As DNA, the CDR3 is TGTGCCAGCAGTGAAGGGGGCGCTGGGGCCAACGTCCTGACTTTC. It specifies CASSEGGAGANVLTF.

In this sample, this clonotype turned up many times. The genes are TRBV20-1 and TRBJ1-5; TRBD1 is a possible D gene (6 bases). The CDR3 has 16 amino acids. The V gene lost 4 bases and the J gene lost 3 bases, with 19 bases spanning the gap. Germline V gives CDR1 DFQATT, CDR2 SNEGSKA (reference sequence). The CDR3 region is CSAKPSLDRYNQPQHF. CDR3 in DNA: TGCAGTGCTAAGCCGTCCCTCGACAGGTACAATCAGCCCCAGCATTTT.